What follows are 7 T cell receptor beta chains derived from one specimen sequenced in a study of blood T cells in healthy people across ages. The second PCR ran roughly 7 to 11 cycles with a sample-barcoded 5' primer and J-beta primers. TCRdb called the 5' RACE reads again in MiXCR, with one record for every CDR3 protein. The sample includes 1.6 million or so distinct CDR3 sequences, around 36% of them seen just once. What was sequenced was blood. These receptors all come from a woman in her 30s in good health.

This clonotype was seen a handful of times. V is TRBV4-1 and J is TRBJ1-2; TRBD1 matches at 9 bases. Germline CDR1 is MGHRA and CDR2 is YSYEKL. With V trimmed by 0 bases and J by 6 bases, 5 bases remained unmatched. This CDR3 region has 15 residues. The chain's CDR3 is CASSQELRTGDGYTF. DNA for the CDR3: TGCGCCAGCAGCCAAGAGCTACGGACAGGGGATGGCTACACCTTC.

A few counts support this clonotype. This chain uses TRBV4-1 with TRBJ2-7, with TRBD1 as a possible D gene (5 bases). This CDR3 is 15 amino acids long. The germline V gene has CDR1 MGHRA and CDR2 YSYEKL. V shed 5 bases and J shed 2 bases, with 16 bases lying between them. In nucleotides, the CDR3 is TGCGCCAGCAGCTCCCGCAAGGACAACCCCTACGAGCAGTACTTC. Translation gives CASSSRKDNPYEQYF.

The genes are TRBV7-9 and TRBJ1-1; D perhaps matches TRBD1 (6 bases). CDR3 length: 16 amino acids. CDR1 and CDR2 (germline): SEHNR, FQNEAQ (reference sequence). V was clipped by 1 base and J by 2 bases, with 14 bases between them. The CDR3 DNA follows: TGTGCCAGCAGCTTAGGGAGGGGGGACCTCAACACTGAAGCTTTCTTT. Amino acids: CASSLGRGDLNTEAFF. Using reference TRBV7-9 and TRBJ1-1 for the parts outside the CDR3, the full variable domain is DTGVSQNPRHKITKRGQNVTFRCDPISEHNRLYWYRQTLGQGPEFLTYFQNEAQLEKSRLLSDRFSAERPKGSFSTLEIQRTEQGDSAMYLCASSLGRGDLNTEAFFGQGTRLTVV.

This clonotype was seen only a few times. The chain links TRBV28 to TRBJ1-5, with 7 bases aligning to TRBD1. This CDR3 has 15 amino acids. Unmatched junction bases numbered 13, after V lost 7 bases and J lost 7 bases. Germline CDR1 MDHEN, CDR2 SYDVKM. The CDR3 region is CASTPGDREGQPQHF. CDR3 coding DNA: TGTGCCAGCACGCCCGGCGACAGGGAAGGGCAGCCCCAGCATTTT.

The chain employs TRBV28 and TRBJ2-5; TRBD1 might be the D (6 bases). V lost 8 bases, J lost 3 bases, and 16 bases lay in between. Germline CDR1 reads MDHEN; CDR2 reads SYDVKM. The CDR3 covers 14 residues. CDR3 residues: CASRTDPYKETQYF. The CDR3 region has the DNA TGTGCCAGCCGGACAGACCCCTACAAAGAGACCCAGTACTTC.

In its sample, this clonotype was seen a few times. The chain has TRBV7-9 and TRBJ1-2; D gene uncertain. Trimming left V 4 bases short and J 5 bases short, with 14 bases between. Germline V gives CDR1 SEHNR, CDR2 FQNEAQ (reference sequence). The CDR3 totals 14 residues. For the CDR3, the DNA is TGTGCCAGCAGCTCCCCAAACGGACCTTATGGCTACACCTTC. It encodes CASSSPNGPYGYTF.

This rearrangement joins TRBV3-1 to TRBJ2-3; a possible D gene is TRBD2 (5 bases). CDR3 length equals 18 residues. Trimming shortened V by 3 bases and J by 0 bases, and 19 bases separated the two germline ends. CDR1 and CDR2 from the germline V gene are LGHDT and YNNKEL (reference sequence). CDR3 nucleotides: TGTGCCAGCAGCCAGTGGTTCAGCGGAAGGGCTAGCACAGATACGCAGTATTTT. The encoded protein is CASSQWFSGRASTDTQYF.